These T cell receptor beta chains were read from a single sample in a study of patients and donors after allogeneic stem cell transplantation. TCRdb redid the calling of the RT-PCR reads with MiXCR, one entry per CDR3 protein. Of approximately 200,000 distinct CDR3 sequences in the sample, around two fifths were seen once. Sequenced sample: blood, either unsorted or a sorted T cell fraction (not recorded which). The receptor source for this set is a human donor who was either an allogeneic HSCT recipient or a stem cell or donor lymphocyte infusion donor (not recorded which). It is not recorded whose cells these are; they may come from a transplant donor. Each CDR3 is given with its conserved first and last residue. A D gene is named only where the DNA matches it firmly. Some rows have no size entry. The others give once, few or many, or a class for an expanded clone.

v_gene	d_gene	j_gene	abundance	CDR3aa	CDR3nt
TRBV20-1	TRBD1	TRBJ2-7	-	CSAYRDRGISEQYF	TGCAGTGCTTACCGGGACAGGGGGATCAGTGAGCAGTACTTC
TRBV29-1	TRBD1	TRBJ1-1	few	CSVDRGPNTEAFF	TGCAGCGTCGACAGGGGGCCGAACACTGAAGCTTTCTTT
TRBV11-2	-	TRBJ1-5	few	CASSLSERSYSNQPQHF	TGTGCCAGCAGCTTATCGGAGAGATCGTATAGCAATCAGCCCCAGCATTTT
TRBV3-1	-	TRBJ1-5	once	CASSQGPVGDQPQHF	TGTGCCAGCAGCCAAGGCCCAGTAGGGGATCAGCCCCAGCATTTT
TRBV19	-	TRBJ1-1	few	CASSIGGLEAFF	TGTGCCAGTAGTATAGGAGGATTAGAAGCTTTCTTT
TRBV7-2	-	TRBJ1-1	many	CASSLAGSNTEAFF	TGTGCCAGCAGCTTAGCCGGATCGAACACTGAAGCTTTCTTT
TRBV3-1	-	TRBJ2-2	-	CASSPEGGHGTGELFF	TGTGCCAGCAGCCCGGAGGGGGGGCACGGCACCGGGGAGCTGTTTTTT
TRBV25-1	-	TRBJ1-1	few	CASSSMGSEAFF	TGTGCCAGCAGCTCCATGGGTTCCGAAGCTTTCTTT
TRBV7-9	-	TRBJ1-4	few	CASSLSGAGEKLFF	TGTGCCAGCAGCTTGTCGGGGGCCGGGGAAAAACTGTTTTTT
TRBV28	TRBD1	TRBJ1-6	-	CASSISRDSLHSPLHF	TGTGCCAGCAGTATCTCCCGGGACAGCTTACATTCACCCCTCCACTTT
TRBV27	-	TRBJ2-7	few	CASSFISFSEQYF	TGTGCCAGCAGTTTTATCAGTTTCTCCGAGCAGTACTTC
TRBV12-3/TRBV12-4	-	TRBJ1-5	-	CASSPPSLYQPQHF	TGTGCCAGCAGCCCCCCGTCTTTGTACCAGCCCCAGCATTTT
TRBV3-1	-	TRBJ1-1	-	CASSQRPGAYTEAFF	TGTGCCAGCAGCCAAAGGCCGGGGGCGTATACTGAAGCTTTCTTT
TRBV27	-	TRBJ1-1	few	CASSLRWPGETEAFF	TGTGCCAGCAGTTTAAGGTGGCCAGGGGAAACTGAAGCTTTCTTT
TRBV12-3/TRBV12-4	-	TRBJ1-1	-	CASTRDGMNTEAFF	TGTGCCAGCACCCGGGACGGCATGAACACTGAAGCTTTCTTT
TRBV24-1	-	TRBJ1-5	-	CATGAGPNQPQHF	TGTGCCACCGGTGCAGGGCCCAATCAGCCCCAGCATTTT
TRBV5-1	-	TRBJ2-7	-	CASSHSHRSDEQYF	TGCGCCAGCAGCCACTCCCATCGATCCGACGAGCAGTACTTC
TRBV12-3/TRBV12-4	-	TRBJ2-1	-	CASSLEGRTYNEQFF	TGTGCCAGCAGTTTAGAGGGCCGCACCTACAATGAGCAGTTCTTC
TRBV7-9	-	TRBJ2-7	few	CASSPSPTKQYF	TGTGCCAGCAGCCCCTCCCCTACGAAGCAGTACTTC
TRBV7-9	TRBD1	TRBJ2-5	-	CASSLGTGAIQETQYF	TGTGCCAGCAGCTTAGGGACAGGGGCTATCCAAGAGACCCAGTACTTC
TRBV12-3/TRBV12-4	TRBD2	TRBJ2-1	-	CASSSHSGRWDYNEQFF	TGTGCCAGCAGTTCCCATAGCGGGAGGTGGGATTACAATGAGCAGTTCTTC
TRBV20-1	TRBD2	TRBJ2-3	once	CSAELPGTSIPDTQYF	TGCAGTGCTGAACTCCCCGGGACTAGTATACCAGATACGCAGTATTTT
TRBV4-3	-	TRBJ2-1	-	CASSQDRSGINEQFF	TGCGCCAGCAGCCAAGATAGGTCGGGGATCAATGAGCAGTTCTTC
TRBV7-9	TRBD2	TRBJ2-1	-	CASSSQWEGDYNEQFF	TGTGCCAGCAGCTCCCAGTGGGAGGGAGACTACAATGAGCAGTTCTTC
TRBV4-2	-	TRBJ2-1	-	CASSQESPGDSYNEQFF	TGTGCCAGCAGCCAAGAATCCCCGGGGGACTCCTACAATGAGCAGTTCTTC
TRBV20-1	TRBD2	TRBJ2-1	-	CRVLAGGYNEQFF	TGCAGAGTGCTAGCGGGAGGTTACAATGAGCAGTTCTTC
TRBV12-3/TRBV12-4	-	TRBJ2-7	-	CASSLGTGTSYEQYF	TGTGCCAGCAGTTTAGGGACCGGGACATCCTACGAGCAGTACTTC
TRBV27	-	TRBJ1-1	-	CASTNSDIFSEAFF	TGTGCCAGCACCAACTCAGACATTTTCTCTGAAGCTTTCTTT
TRBV7-9	-	TRBJ1-2	-	CASSSAGGADYGYTF	TGTGCCAGCAGCTCGGCGGGGGGCGCGGACTATGGCTACACCTTC
TRBV7-2	-	TRBJ1-1	-	CASSPRALRDTEAFF	TGTGCCAGCAGCCCTCGGGCCCTAAGGGACACTGAAGCTTTCTTT
TRBV6-5	TRBD1	TRBJ1-2	-	CASSLLLRTGAGYTF	TGTGCCAGCAGCCTCCTATTAAGGACAGGGGCTGGCTACACCTTC
TRBV6-2/TRBV6-3	TRBD1	TRBJ2-5	-	CASSYYRTGQETQYF	TGTGCCAGCAGTTACTATAGGACAGGGCAAGAGACCCAGTACTTC
TRBV27	-	TRBJ2-7	once	CASQFISIYEQYF	TGTGCCAGCCAGTTTATAAGCATCTACGAGCAGTACTTC
TRBV4-3	TRBD2	TRBJ2-7	once	CASSHARLADYEQYF	TGCGCCAGCAGCCACGCCAGACTAGCGGATTACGAGCAGTACTTC
TRBV5-1	-	TRBJ2-5	-	CASSLDNPVLETQYF	TGCGCCAGCAGCTTGGACAATCCGGTGTTAGAGACCCAGTACTTC
TRBV12-3/TRBV12-4	-	TRBJ1-6	few	CASSFFGQGSPLHF	-
TRBV28	-	TRBJ2-7	-	CASSSPPYEQYF	TGTGCCAGCAGTTCCCCCCCCTACGAGCAGTACTTC
TRBV29-1	TRBD1	TRBJ1-1	-	CSVALQTGVNTEAFF	TGCAGCGTTGCCCTCCAGACAGGGGTGAACACTGAAGCTTTCTTT
TRBV12-3/TRBV12-4	-	TRBJ1-3	-	CASGDAGSGNTIYF	TGTGCCAGCGGCGACGCGGGCTCTGGAAACACCATATATTTT
TRBV4-3	-	TRBJ2-7	-	CASSQDLLPAGEQYF	TGCGCCAGCAGCCAAGATCTCCTGCCCGCGGGGGAGCAGTACTTC
TRBV5-1	-	TRBJ1-2	few	CASSLDWDNYGYTF	TGCGCCAGCAGCTTGGATTGGGACAACTATGGCTACACCTTC
TRBV12-3/TRBV12-4	-	TRBJ2-7	-	CASSLRLPYEQYF	TGTGCCAGCAGTTTACGCTTACCCTACGAGCAGTACTTC